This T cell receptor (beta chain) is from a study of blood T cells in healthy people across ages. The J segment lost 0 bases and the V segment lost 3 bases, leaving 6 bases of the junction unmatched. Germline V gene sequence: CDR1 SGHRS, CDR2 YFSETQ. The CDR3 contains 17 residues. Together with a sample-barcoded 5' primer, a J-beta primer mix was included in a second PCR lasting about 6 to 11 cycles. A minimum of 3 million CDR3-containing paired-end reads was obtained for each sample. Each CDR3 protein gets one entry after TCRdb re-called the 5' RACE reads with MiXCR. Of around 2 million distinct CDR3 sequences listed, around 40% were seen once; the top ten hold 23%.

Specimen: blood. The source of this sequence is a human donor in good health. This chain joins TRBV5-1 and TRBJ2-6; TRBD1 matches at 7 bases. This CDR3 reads CASSSLTGTSGANVLTF. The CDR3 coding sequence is TGCGCCAGCAGCTCTTTGACAGGGACCTCTGGGGCCAACGTCCTGACTTTC.